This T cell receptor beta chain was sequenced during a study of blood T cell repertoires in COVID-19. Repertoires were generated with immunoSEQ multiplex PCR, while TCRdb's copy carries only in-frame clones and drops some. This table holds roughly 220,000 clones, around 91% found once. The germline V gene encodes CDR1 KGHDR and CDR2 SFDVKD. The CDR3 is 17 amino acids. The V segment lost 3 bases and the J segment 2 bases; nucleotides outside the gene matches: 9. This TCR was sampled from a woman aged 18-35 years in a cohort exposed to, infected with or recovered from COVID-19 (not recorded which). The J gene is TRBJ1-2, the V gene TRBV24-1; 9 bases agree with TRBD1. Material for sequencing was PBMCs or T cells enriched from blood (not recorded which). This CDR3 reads CATSDTSIGTGNYGYTF. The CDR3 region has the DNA TGTGCCACCAGTGATACTTCCATAGGGACAGGGAACTATGGCTACACCTTC.